This note documents a single T cell receptor beta chain sequence. Antigen specificity is unknown. The data were obtained in a study of beta chain features in type 1 diabetes. As for the study in general: Cell yields, gender and age were comparable in patients and healthy donors. Summed over all samples, the examined sorted cells came to under 110,000,000.

Regarding the study as a whole: An over-representation of cells with high TCR expression could result from cDNA sequencing. The VDJ junctions of type 1 diabetes patients carried fewer insertions and more deletions. TCRB CDR3 length was moderately but significantly reduced in all four CD4+ subsets of Type 1 diabetes patients.

cDNA synthesis used the whole RNA isolate, giving expressed TCRB sequences. Some clones are missing from TCRdb's copy, which holds only in-frame ones; the method was immunoSEQ multiplex PCR. The sample holds some 250,000 clones, more than 11% seen once. Germline V CDR1 and CDR2: SEHNR, FQNEAQ (reference sequence). The CDR3 contains 14 residues. V was trimmed by 1 base and J by 5 bases, leaving 11 bases between them. The sequence was collected from a man younger than 40 with type 1 diabetes. The chain recombines TRBV7-9 with TRBJ1-2; D not resolved. What was sequenced was naive CD4+ T cells from blood. The CDR3 DNA is TGTGCCAGCAGCTTAGGTCTATCTCCATATGGCTACACCTTC. This gives the protein CASSLGLSPYGYTF.